Following are 20 T cell receptor beta chains from one sample sequenced in a study of technical replicates of blood from a handful of donors. This table comes from immunoSEQ multiplex PCR, and its TCRdb copy is limited to in-frame clones, with some not included. The table records around 79,000 clones, about 90% of them present only once. Sample: T cells isolated from PBMCs. These receptors all come from a human donor in good health. Some clones in this sample may be carry-over from other donors' samples.

This sequence joins TRBV27 and TRBJ2-3, with D perhaps TRBD2 (6 bases). This CDR3 has 14 amino acids. Deletions cut 0 bases from V and 6 bases from J, with 10 bases between. From germline, CDR1 is MNHEY and CDR2 SMNVEV (reference sequence). The CDR3 sequence: CASSLSTEGDTQYF. CDR3 sequence (DNA): TGTGCCAGCAGTTTATCCACGGAGGGGGATACGCAGTATTTT.

The rearrangement joins TRBV7-2 to TRBJ1-1; 7 nucleotides align to TRBD1. The CDR3 has 15 residues. The trim removed 3 bases at V and 3 bases at J, leaving 7 bases unmatched. Germline loops: CDR1 SGHTA, CDR2 FQGNSA. CDR3 region: CASSFVTGLDTEAFF. In nucleotides, the CDR3 is TGTGCCAGCAGCTTTGTGACAGGGCTGGACACTGAAGCTTTCTTT.

The chain joins TRBV30 to TRBJ1-4; tentatively, D is TRBD1 (6 bases). The V end lost 1 base, the J end lost 3 bases, and 15 bases lay between the germline ends. The CDR3 spans 16 residues. The germline V gene has CDR1 GTSNPN and CDR2 SVGIG (reference sequence). CDR3 in DNA: TGTGCCTGGAGTGGAGGAGCAGGGGCCCCTAATGAAAAACTGTTTTTT. This sequence encodes CAWSGGAGAPNEKLFF.

The V and J genes are TRBV7-2 and TRBJ2-1; 10 bases line up with TRBD2. Germline CDR1 SGHTA, CDR2 FQGNSA. The CDR3 consists of 17 residues. V was clipped by 3 bases and J by 7 bases; unmatched bases: 12. The CDR3 DNA reads as TGTGCCAGCAGCTTCATAGCGGGAGGTAATTGGCATAATGAGCAGTTCTTC. Translation: CASSFIAGGNWHNEQFF.

This chain links TRBV6-6 with TRBJ1-1; D gene ambiguous. From germline, CDR1 is MNHNY and CDR2 SVGAGI (reference sequence). V shed 0 bases and J shed 3 bases, with 11 bases lying between them. The CDR3 is made up of 15 amino acids. CDR3 in DNA: TGTGCCAGCAGTTACTCGACTGCGGGGTACACTGAAGCTTTCTTT. Its translation: CASSYSTAGYTEAFF.

The genes are TRBV18 and TRBJ2-1; tentatively, D is TRBD2 (5 bases). CDR3 length equals 14 residues. Germline V lookup: CDR1 KGHSH, CDR2 LQKENI. The germline V and J ends were trimmed by 4 bases and 9 bases, with 16 bases remaining between them. In DNA form, the CDR3 reads TGTGCCAGCTCACTTATTCTCGGGGTAGCTGAGCAGTTCTTC. The encoded protein is CASSLILGVAEQFF.

V and J are TRBV13 and TRBJ2-7; TRBD2 matches 12 bases. The junction had 6 bases not matched to a gene; V was cut back by 1 base and J by 5 bases. Germline V lookup: CDR1 PRHDT, CDR2 FYEKMQ (reference sequence). There are 16 residues in the CDR3. CDR3 DNA sequence: TGTGCCAGCAGCTTAGAGACTAGCGGGAGACAACACGAGCAGTACTTC. Amino acids: CASSLETSGRQHEQYF.

A single count supports this clone. The chain uses TRBV9 and TRBJ2-1, with D uncertain. The CDR3 is made up of 13 amino acids. The germline gives CDR1 SGDLS, CDR2 YYNGEE. The V and J ends lost 0 bases and 7 bases respectively, with 8 bases between them. In nucleotides, the CDR3 is TGTGCCAGCAGCGTAGTCTCAGGTAATGAGCAGTTCTTC. Residues: CASSVVSGNEQFF.

The CDR3 nucleotides read TGTGCCAGCAGTTTACGGGGACAGGCTAACTATGGCTACACCTTC. Translation gives CASSLRGQANYGYTF. This chain links TRBV6-5 with TRBJ1-2; the match to TRBD1 covers 8 bases. V lost 4 bases and J lost 0; bases outside the gene matches: 4. CDR3 length: 15 amino acids. CDR1 MNHEY and CDR2 SVGAGI come from the germline V gene.

The J gene is TRBJ1-6, the V gene TRBV6-1; no clear D. With 4 bases removed from V and 7 bases from J, the gap between germline ends came to 20 bases. The CDR3 consists of 17 residues. CDR1 is MNHNS, CDR2 SASEGT, per germline. CDR3 nucleotides: TGTGCCAGCAGTGCCATGAGGGCAGTAAGACTAAATTCACCCCTCCACTTT. Its protein product is CASSAMRAVRLNSPLHF.

The gene calls are TRBV27 and TRBJ1-4; D possibly corresponds to TRBD1 (5 bases). Per the germline V gene, CDR1 is MNHEY and CDR2 is SMNVEV (reference sequence). The CDR3 extends over 15 amino acids. V lost 7 bases, J lost 7 bases, and 19 bases lay in between. The CDR3 spells CASTLTAGLSEKLFF. CDR3 sequence (DNA): TGTGCCAGCACCTTAACGGCAGGGCTATCTGAAAAACTGTTTTTT.

The chain uses TRBV7-2 and TRBJ2-5; D is ambiguous. Germline V gene sequence: CDR1 SGHTA, CDR2 FQGNSA. Trimming cost V 8 bases and J 2 bases, with 9 bases left between them. The CDR3 sequence is 12 residues long. The CDR3 DNA sequence: TGTGCCAGCTCGTATTTTCAAGAGACCCAGTACTTC. This translates into CASSYFQETQYF.

The chain carries TRBV6-5 and TRBJ1-1, with D possibly TRBD1 on 6 matching bases. The germline V gene has CDR1 MNHEY and CDR2 SVGAGI. This CDR3 spans 11 amino acids. Trimming stripped 6 bases from V and 7 bases from J, with 9 bases between. This CDR3 is CASRQGIEAFF. CDR3 DNA: TGTGCCAGCAGACAGGGAATTGAAGCTTTCTTT.

The genes are TRBV6-5 and TRBJ1-4; 10 bases fit TRBD1. CDR1 and CDR2 (germline): MNHEY, SVGAGI. V gave up 5 bases and J gave up 6 bases; unmatched junction bases: 6. The CDR3 length is 15 residues. The CDR3 nucleotides are TGTGCCAGCAGTGCCCGACAGGGGGCTTATGAAAAACTGTTTTTT. Amino acid sequence: CASSARQGAYEKLFF.

This clone was seen more than once but under ten times. The chain carries TRBV29-1 and TRBJ2-1; 14 bases align to TRBD2. This CDR3 contains 16 residues. After removal of 6 bases from V and 2 bases from J, the junction contained 6 bases not matched to a gene. Germline V gene lookup returns CDR1 SQVTM and CDR2 ANQGSEA. The DNA for the CDR3 is TGCAGCGTCCATCCGGGACTAGCGGGAGCCTACAATGAGCAGTTCTTC. Translating it yields CSVHPGLAGAYNEQFF.

The chain couples TRBV2 to TRBJ1-2, with D hard to call. Germline loops: CDR1 SNHLY, CDR2 FYNNEI. Trimming shortened V by 0 bases and J by 8 bases, and 13 bases separated the two germline ends. CDR3 length equals 14 residues. The CDR3 DNA reads TGTGCCAGCAGTGAAGCGCTTCGTTCTCGGGGCTACACCTTC. Translation gives CASSEALRSRGYTF.

The V gene is TRBV5-1, the J gene TRBJ1-1; no clear D. The V and J ends lost 5 bases and 1 base respectively, with 15 bases between them. Germline V CDR1 and CDR2: SGHRS, YFSETQ. This CDR3 is 15 amino acids long. CDR3 nucleotide sequence: TGCGCCAGCAGGAGTAACCCGTCGGGGAACACTGAAGCTTTCTTT. It is translated as CASRSNPSGNTEAFF.

The rearrangement links TRBV7-6 to TRBJ2-5, with 9 bases identical to TRBD2. J gave up 5 bases and V 2 bases, and 6 bases lay outside the gene matches. The CDR3 sequence is 15 residues long. Germline V gene sequence: CDR1 SGHVS, CDR2 FNYEAQ. The CDR3 DNA is TGTGCCAGCAGCTTACAAGCGGGAGGTGTTGAGACCCAGTACTTC. Translation: CASSLQAGGVETQYF.

The gene calls are TRBV7-9 and TRBJ2-1; D is undetermined. Per the germline V gene, CDR1 is SEHNR and CDR2 is FQNEAQ (reference sequence). V lost 2 bases and J lost 8, with 4 bases in between. This CDR3 is built from 11 residues. The CDR3 is CASSLRYEQFF. CDR3 DNA: TGTGCCAGCAGCTTACGGTATGAGCAGTTCTTC.

The CDR3 protein is CAITTGYNEQFF. CDR3 nucleotides: TGTGCCATAACTACGGGCTACAATGAGCAGTTCTTC. The chain couples TRBV10-3 to TRBJ2-1, with D hard to call. The length of the CDR3 is 12 residues. The V end lost 9 bases, the J end lost 3 bases, and 9 bases lay between the germline ends. Germline V gene sequence: CDR1 ENHRY, CDR2 SYGVKD.